This T cell receptor (beta chain) comes out of a study of beta chain features in type 1 diabetes. Many counts were recorded for this clone. The antigen is not known. Other DNA sequences in this specimen translate into the identical CDR3. Every isolated RNA sample was fully reverse transcribed, so sequencing captured expressed TCRB transcripts. Sequencing was performed with immunoSEQ multiplex PCR; in TCRdb, only in-frame clones are kept and a portion is missing. The repertoire holds roughly 150,000 clones, approximately 8.1% seen once, with roughly 0.97% in the top ten. Overall study results and limits: A potential PCR bias toward shorter templates would be equal in patient and control samples. Patients showed naive, central memory and Treg TCRB repertoires that appeared more similar than those of healthy donors. Shortening that was moderate but significant affected the TCRB CDR3s of Type 1 diabetes patients in all four CD4+ subsets.

The CDR3 totals 12 residues. Germline CDR1 and CDR2: SNHLY and FYNNEI. V was shortened by 5 bases and J by 6 bases, with 10 bases between the two germline ends. The V and J genes are TRBV2 and TRBJ1-2, with TRBD1 as a possible D gene (6 bases). Sequencing was carried out using central memory CD4+ T cells from blood. The sequence came from a woman in her thirties or forties with type 1 diabetes. CDR3 sequence reads: CASSLQGNGYTF. For the CDR3, the DNA is TGTGCCAGCAGTTTACAGGGCAATGGCTACACCTTC.